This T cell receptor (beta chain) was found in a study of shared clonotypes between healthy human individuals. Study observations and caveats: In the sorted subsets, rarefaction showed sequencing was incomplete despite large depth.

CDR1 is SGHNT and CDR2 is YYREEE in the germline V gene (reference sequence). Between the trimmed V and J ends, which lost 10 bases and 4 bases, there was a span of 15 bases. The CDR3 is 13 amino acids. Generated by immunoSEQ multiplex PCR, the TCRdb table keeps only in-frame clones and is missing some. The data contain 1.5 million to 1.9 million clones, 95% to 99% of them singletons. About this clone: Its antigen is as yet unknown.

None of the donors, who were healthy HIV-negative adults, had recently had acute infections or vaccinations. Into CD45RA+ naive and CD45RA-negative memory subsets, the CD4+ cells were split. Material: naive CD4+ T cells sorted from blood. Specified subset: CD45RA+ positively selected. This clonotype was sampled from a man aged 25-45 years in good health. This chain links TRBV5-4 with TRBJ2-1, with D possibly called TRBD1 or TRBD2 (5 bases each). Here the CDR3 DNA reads TGTGCCTTCGGGGCGGACATGTACAATGAGCAGTTCTTC. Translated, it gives CAFGADMYNEQFF.